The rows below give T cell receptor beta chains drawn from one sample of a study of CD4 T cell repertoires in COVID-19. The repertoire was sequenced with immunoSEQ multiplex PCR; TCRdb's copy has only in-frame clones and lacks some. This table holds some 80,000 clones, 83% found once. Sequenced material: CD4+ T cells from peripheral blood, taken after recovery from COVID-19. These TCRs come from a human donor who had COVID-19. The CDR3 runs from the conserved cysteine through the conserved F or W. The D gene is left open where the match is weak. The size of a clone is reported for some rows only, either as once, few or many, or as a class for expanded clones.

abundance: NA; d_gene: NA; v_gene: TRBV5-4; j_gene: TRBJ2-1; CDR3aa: CASNEGVAVNNEQFF; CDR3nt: TGTGCCAGCAACGAGGGGGTAGCGGTGAACAATGAGCAGTTCTTC
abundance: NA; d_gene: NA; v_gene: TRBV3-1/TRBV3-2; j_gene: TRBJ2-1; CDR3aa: CASSQGSGGVDEQFF; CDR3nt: TGTGCCAGCAGCCAGGGGAGCGGCGGGGTGGATGAGCAGTTCTTC
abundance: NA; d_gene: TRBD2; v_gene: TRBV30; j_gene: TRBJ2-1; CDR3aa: CALGLAGGREQFF; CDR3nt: TGTGCCTTGGGACTAGCGGGAGGTCGGGAGCAGTTCTTC
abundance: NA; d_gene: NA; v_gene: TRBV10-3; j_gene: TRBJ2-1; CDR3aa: CAISAGGTREGQFF; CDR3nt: TGTGCCATCAGTGCTGGCGGTACTAGAGAGGGGCAGTTCTTC
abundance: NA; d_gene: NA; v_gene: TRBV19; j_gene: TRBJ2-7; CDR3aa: CASSSDNYEQYF; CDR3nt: TGTGCCAGTAGTTCCGACAACTACGAGCAGTACTTC
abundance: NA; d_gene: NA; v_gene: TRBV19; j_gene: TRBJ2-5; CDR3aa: CAASPQGNTETQYF; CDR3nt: TGTGCCGCCTCCCCCCAGGGAAATACGGAGACCCAGTACTTC
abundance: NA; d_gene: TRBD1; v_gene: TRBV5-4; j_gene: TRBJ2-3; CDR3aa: CASSQGAITDTQYF; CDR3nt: TGTGCCAGCAGTCAGGGGGCCATCACAGATACGCAGTATTTT
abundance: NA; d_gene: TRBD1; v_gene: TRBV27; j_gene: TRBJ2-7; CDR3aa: CASSLRGTGSNEQYF; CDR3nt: TGTGCCAGCAGTTTAAGGGGGACAGGGTCGAACGAGCAGTACTTC
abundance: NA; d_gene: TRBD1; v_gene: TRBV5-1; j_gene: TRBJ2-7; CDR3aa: CASSLGLGQGSYEQYF; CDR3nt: TGCGCCAGCAGCTTGGGTTTGGGACAGGGTTCCTACGAGCAGTACTTC
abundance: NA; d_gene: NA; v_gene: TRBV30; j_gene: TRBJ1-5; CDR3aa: CAWSAAGNNQPQHF; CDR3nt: TGTGCCTGGAGCGCCGCAGGGAACAATCAGCCCCAGCATTTT
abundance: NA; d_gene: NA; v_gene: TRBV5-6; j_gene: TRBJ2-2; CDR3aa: CASSPGLYGGELFF; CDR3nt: TGTGCCAGCAGCCCGGGACTCTACGGCGGGGAGCTGTTTTTT
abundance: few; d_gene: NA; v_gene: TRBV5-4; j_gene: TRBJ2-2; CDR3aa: CASRQGSGTGELFF; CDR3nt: TGTGCCAGCCGTCAGGGAAGTGGGACCGGGGAGCTGTTTTTT